The clone carrying this T cell receptor (beta chain) has only a few counts. The antigen remains unidentified. It is unclear where the CDR3 begins or ends on the DNA, so no DNA is shown, and the CDR3 is as TCRdb lists it. TCRdb reprocessed the 5' RACE reads via MiXCR and lists one record per CDR3 protein. Found here are a few hundred thousand distinct CDR3 sequences, 25% to 30% of them singletons; the top ten hold roughly 13%. This sample is drawn from a study of T-cell memory formation after mild COVID-19. The study, taken as a whole, reports: Among contracting clones, CD4+ were mainly CM/EM and CD8+ enriched in EMRA.

Both ends counted, the CDR3 spans 18 residues. This chain joins TRBV7-5 and TRBJ2-3; the table's D call TRBD2 went unverified against the DNA. TRBV7-5 is a pseudogene segment. The source of this sequence is an adult woman who had mild COVID-19 (a few samples of this study predate the infection). Cell type and time point are not known. Sequencing was performed on PBMCs or a T cell subset sorted from them (not recorded which). CDR3 region: CISVSEAPSGGPPDTQYF.